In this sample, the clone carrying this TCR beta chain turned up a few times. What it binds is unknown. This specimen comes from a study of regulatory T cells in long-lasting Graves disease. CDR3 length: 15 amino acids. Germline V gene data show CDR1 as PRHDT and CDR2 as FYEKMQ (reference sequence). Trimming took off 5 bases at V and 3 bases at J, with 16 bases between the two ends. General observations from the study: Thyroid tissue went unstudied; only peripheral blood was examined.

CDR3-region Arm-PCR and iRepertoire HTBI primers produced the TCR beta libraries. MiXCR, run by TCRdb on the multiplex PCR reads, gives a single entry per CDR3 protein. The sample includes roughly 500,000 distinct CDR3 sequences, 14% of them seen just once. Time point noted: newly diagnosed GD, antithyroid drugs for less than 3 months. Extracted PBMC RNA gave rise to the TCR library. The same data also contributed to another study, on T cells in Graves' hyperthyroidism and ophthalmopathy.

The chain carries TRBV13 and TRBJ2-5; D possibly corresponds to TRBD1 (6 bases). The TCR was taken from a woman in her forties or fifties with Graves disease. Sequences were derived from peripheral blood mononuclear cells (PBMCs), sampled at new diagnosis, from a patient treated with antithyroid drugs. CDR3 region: CASSPSGTRKETQYF. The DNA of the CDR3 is TGTGCCAGCAGCCCTTCCGGGACAAGGAAAGAGACCCAGTACTTC.